This T cell receptor beta chain was recorded in a study of blood T cell repertoires in COVID-19. With V trimmed by 5 bases and J by 10 bases, 13 bases remained unmatched. The CDR3 covers 14 residues. In germline, CDR1 is SGHNT, CDR2 YENEEA. The table lists this clone with a few counts. In the original processing: Using reference gene primer amplification, nucleated cell counts were estimated. The protocol was immunoSEQ multiplex PCR, while the TCRdb copy is restricted to in-frame clones and leaves out a portion. Clone size and V and J calls were adopted from that table, with D and trimming inferred from the DNA. The data hold around 100,000 clones, with 81% observed a single time.

J is TRBJ1-1 and V is TRBV11-3, with 7 bases fitting TRBD1. What was sequenced was peripheral blood. This receptor was identified in a man aged 50 to 59 with acute or convalescent COVID-19. CDR3 region: CASSDRAGQVRAFF. In nucleotides, the CDR3 is TGTGCCAGCAGCGACAGGGCAGGGCAAGTGCGAGCTTTCTTT.